The present T cell receptor beta chain was sequenced within a study of OX40 agonist ivuxolimab in advanced cancers. The CDR3 consists of 15 residues. CDR1 and CDR2 (germline): MNHNS, SASEGT. V lost 4 bases, J lost 6 bases, and 16 bases lay in between. Clones were sequenced by immunoSEQ multiplex PCR, and TCRdb holds only the in-frame ones, with some missing. The repertoire holds more than 30,000 clones, with roughly 81% as singletons. The sequences come from CD4+ or CD8+ T cells sorted from blood, collected in a trial of the OX40 agonist ivuxolimab. This chain joins TRBV6-1 and TRBJ2-1, with D possibly TRBD2 on 5 matching bases. This receptor was obtained from an adult with an advanced solid tumor such as melanoma, head and neck, liver or kidney cancer. The CDR3 DNA follows: TGTGCCAGCAGTGCCTCCACGGGGATCCTCAATGAGCAGTTCTTC. Protein sequence: CASSASTGILNEQFF.